Presented here are 5 T cell receptor beta chains from one specimen sequenced in a study of blood T cell repertoires in COVID-19. Sequenced by immunoSEQ multiplex PCR; TCRdb stores in-frame clones only, minus some. Among 200,000 to 250,000 clones listed, 90% were seen once. The sequencing input was peripheral blood. These receptors were collected from a man aged 25-45 years with COVID-19, enrolled during active disease.

The V gene is TRBV4-3, the J gene TRBJ2-2; TRBD2 agrees at 13 bases. The CDR3 has 18 residues. Germline V CDR1 and CDR2: LGHNA, YSLEER. Trimming cost V 0 bases and J 0 bases; bases outside gene matches: 1. This CDR3 is CASSQDGLAGANTGELFF. The CDR3 nucleotides are TGCGCCAGCAGCCAAGATGGACTAGCGGGAGCGAACACCGGGGAGCTGTTTTTT.

This clone appeared once. The chain carries TRBV6-2 or TRBV6-3 and TRBJ1-5; no reliable D call. CDR3 length equals 11 residues. Germline V gene lookup returns CDR1 MNHEY and CDR2 SVGEGT. The ends were cut back, 2 bases at V and 7 bases at J, with 3 bases in the middle. The CDR3 reads CASSYPQPQHF. The CDR3 bases are TGTGCCAGCAGTTACCCGCAGCCCCAGCATTTT.

Only one count was recorded for this clone. This sequence joins TRBV6-5 and TRBJ2-1; D uncertain. V gave up 2 bases and J gave up 5 bases, with 7 bases separating them. The CDR3 totals 13 residues. From germline, CDR1 is MNHEY and CDR2 SVGAGI. The CDR3 bases are TGTGCCAGCAGTTACCGACGGGACAATGAGCAGTTCTTC. It translates to CASSYRRDNEQFF.

The V call is TRBV28, the J call TRBJ1-5, with D perhaps TRBD1 (5 bases). Germline values: CDR1 MDHEN, CDR2 SYDVKM. The CDR3 consists of 14 residues. V lost 11 bases, J lost 0 bases, and 14 bases lay in between. The CDR3 DNA follows: TGTGCCTCCAGACAGCCTTATAGCAATCAGCCCCAGCATTTT. It yields the protein CASRQPYSNQPQHF.

The V and J genes are TRBV19 and TRBJ2-2, with a weak D call TRBD1 (7 bases). CDR1 is LNHDA and CDR2 is SQIVND in the germline V gene (reference sequence). Trimming stripped 1 base from V and 5 bases from J, with 11 bases between. The CDR3 has 15 amino acids. CDR3 sequence reads: CASSIAQGGTGELFF. The CDR3, as DNA: TGTGCCAGTAGTATAGCCCAGGGGGGTACCGGGGAGCTGTTTTTT.